This T cell receptor (beta chain) was sequenced in a study of T cell responses to AZD1222 COVID-19 vaccine. Study-level points and caveats: Most donors were white British and more were female, and clonal diversity was possibly underestimated. After two AZD1222 doses, spike-specific TCR breadth and depth rose versus day 0.

Clones were read by immunoSEQ multiplex PCR, and TCRdb kept only the in-frame ones, dropping some. There are fewer than 150,000 clones in the sample; 70% to 90% occur only once, and roughly 6.1% lies in the top ten. This clone appeared once. Its antigen is undetermined. CDR3 length: 16 amino acids. The germline gives CDR1 GTSNPN, CDR2 SVGIG (reference sequence). Trimming removed 5 bases from V and 8 bases from J; junction bases left unmatched: 16. The specimen was peripheral blood, collected 28 days after the second AZD1222 dose. The receptor's source is an adult who received the AZD1222 COVID-19 vaccine. This chain joins TRBV30 and TRBJ1-4, with 8 bases identical to TRBD1. The CDR3 bases are TGTGCCTGGTATCCGGGGTGGACAGGGTCTATGGAAAAACTGTTTTTT. Residues: CAWYPGWTGSMEKLFF.